This TCR beta chain was sequenced in a study of T cells in Graves' hyperthyroidism and ophthalmopathy. Amplified regions were TCR beta CDR3 sequences from RNA transcripts. First-round RT-PCR with HTBI primers amplified the TCR CDR3 region. From the multiplex PCR reads, TCRdb called clonotypes with MiXCR, one entry per CDR3 protein. The data show about 590,000 distinct CDR3 sequences, more than 15% seen once. CDR1 MGHRA and CDR2 YSYEKL come from the germline V gene. The CDR3 length is 14 residues. Deletions cut 10 bases from V and 5 bases from J, with 20 bases between. The hyperthyroidism patients had all been newly diagnosed, and their disease duration was under 2 months. Their ages ranged from 18 to 65 years.

The chain combines TRBV4-1 with TRBJ1-1; no clear D. The sequence came from a woman aged 25 to 45 with Graves' hyperthyroidism. Sequencing was carried out using blood. CDR3 DNA sequence: TGCGCCACCCAAACCAGCGGGAGGACGACTGAAGCTTTCTTT. It is translated as CATQTSGRTTEAFF.